The 25 T cell receptor beta chains in this list originate from one sample, sequenced in a study of blood T cell repertoires in COVID-19. Sequencing was performed with immunoSEQ multiplex PCR; in TCRdb, only in-frame clones are kept and a portion is missing. The sample yields roughly 260,000 clones, about 91% seen once. The sequenced sample was peripheral blood. The receptors were gathered from a person under 35 with COVID-19, enrolled during active disease.

The rearrangement links TRBV3-1 (or the pseudogene TRBV3-2) to TRBJ2-4; possibly TRBD2 for D (6 bases). The V gene's germline CDR1 is LGHDT and CDR2 YNNKEL (reference sequence). V shed 3 bases and J shed 8 bases, with 8 bases lying between them. CDR3 length: 12 residues. The CDR3 sequence is CASSHPGDIQYF. In DNA, the CDR3 is TGTGCCAGCAGCCACCCGGGGGACATTCAGTACTTC.

J is TRBJ2-5 and V is TRBV27; the match to TRBD1 covers 9 bases. The CDR3 totals 16 residues. V dropped 5 bases and J dropped 2; count of bases not matched to a gene: 9. In germline, CDR1 is MNHEY, CDR2 SMNVEV (reference sequence). As DNA, the CDR3 is TGTGCCAGCAGTACAAGACAGGGGGAGGCTCAAGAGACCCAGTACTTC. Amino acid sequence: CASSTRQGEAQETQYF.

The rearrangement uses TRBV5-5 and TRBJ1-4; 7 bases fit TRBD1. Germline V gene sequence: CDR1 SGHKS, CDR2 YYEKEE (reference sequence). The junction had 11 bases not matched to a gene; V was cut back by 4 bases and J by 8 bases. The CDR3 runs 15 residues. The CDR3 region is CASSANRGGQEKLFF. CDR3 sequence (DNA): TGTGCCAGCAGCGCCAACAGGGGAGGTCAGGAAAAACTGTTTTTT.

The chain has TRBV15 and TRBJ1-2; D is perhaps TRBD1 (5 bases). CDR3 length: 15 amino acids. Trimming removed 4 bases from V and 4 bases from J, with 16 bases in between. CDR1 is LNHNV and CDR2 is YYDKDF in the germline V gene (reference sequence). CDR3 sequence: CATSTGGGITYGYTF. As DNA, the CDR3 is TGTGCCACCAGCACGGGGGGAGGCATTACCTATGGCTACACCTTC.

The chain is built from TRBV19 and TRBJ2-1, with D unclear. Germline CDR1 LNHDA, CDR2 SQIVND (reference sequence). Trimming pared 6 bases from V and 2 bases from J, leaving 5 bases between. This CDR3 region has 12 residues. The CDR3 protein is CASSGAYNEQFF. The CDR3 nucleotides read TGTGCCAGTAGCGGTGCCTACAATGAGCAGTTCTTC. Full variable domain (remainder filled in from reference TRBV19 and TRBJ2-1): DGGITQSPKYLFRKEGQNVTLSCEQNLNHDAMYWYRQDPGQGLRLIYYSQIVNDFQKGDIAEGYSVSREKKESFPLTVTSAQKNPTAFYLCASSGAYNEQFFGPGTRLTVL.

As DNA, the CDR3 is TGTGCCAGCAGTTTAAAGTTGGTGCGCCGCGGACTAGCGGGAGGGCCGGTTAAAGAGACCCAGTACTTC. It is translated as CASSLKLVRRGLAGGPVKETQYF. This sequence joins TRBV27 and TRBJ2-5; 15 positions match TRBD2. Germline V gives CDR1 MNHEY, CDR2 SMNVEV (reference sequence). The CDR3 is 23 residues long. With V trimmed by 2 bases and J by 3 bases, 22 bases remained unmatched.

This clone was counted once. The rearrangement links TRBV3-1 (or the pseudogene TRBV3-2) to TRBJ1-6; D not resolved. Germline loops: CDR1 LGHDT, CDR2 YNNKEL (reference sequence). The CDR3 runs to 13 residues. Trimming took off 1 base at V and 7 bases at J, with 5 bases between the two ends. CDR3 loop: CASSQAQNSPLHF. The CDR3 region has the DNA TGTGCCAGCAGCCAAGCACAAAATTCACCCCTCCACTTT.

J is TRBJ2-2 and V is TRBV5-4, with 14 bases identical to TRBD2. CDR1 and CDR2 (germline): SGHNT, YYREEE (reference sequence). The junction had 10 bases not matched to a gene; V was cut back by 4 bases and J by 5 bases. The CDR3 is 18 amino acids. For the CDR3, the DNA is TGTGCCAGCAGCGGGGGAGGACTAGCGGGAGGTATTACCGGGGAGCTGTTTTTT. Protein sequence: CASSGGGLAGGITGELFF.

V is TRBV6-1 and J is TRBJ1-1; D call uncertain. This CDR3 has 13 amino acids. Per germline, CDR1 MNHNS and CDR2 SASEGT. Trimming took 3 bases from V and 1 from J, leaving 6 bases between them. DNA for the CDR3: TGTGCCAGCAGTGACGGTCAGAACACTGAAGCTTTCTTT. Amino acid sequence: CASSDGQNTEAFF.

The V call is TRBV6-1, the J call TRBJ2-7; 10 bases map to TRBD2. The CDR3 is 14 residues long. CDR1 is MNHNS, CDR2 SASEGT, per germline. V dropped 2 bases and J dropped 6; count of bases not matched to a gene: 4. CDR3 protein: CASSERVAGGEQYF. CDR3 DNA: TGTGCCAGCAGTGAAAGAGTAGCGGGAGGCGAGCAGTACTTC.

The genes are TRBV2 and TRBJ2-7; 8 bases match TRBD1. The trim removed 4 bases at V and 5 bases at J, leaving 4 bases unmatched. The CDR3 totals 13 residues. CDR1 is SNHLY and CDR2 is FYNNEI in the germline V gene. The CDR3 coding sequence is TGTGCCAGCAGTGCGCAGGGGGCCGACGAGCAGTACTTC. It translates to CASSAQGADEQYF.

The V gene is TRBV29-1, the J gene TRBJ2-3; D remains unclear. The CDR3 totals 13 residues. Germline V gene lookup returns CDR1 SQVTM and CDR2 ANQGSEA. Trimming removed 6 bases from V and 1 base from J, with 11 bases in between. The CDR3 coding sequence is TGCAGCGTCGACGCTGAGGGCACAGATACGCAGTATTTT. This codes for CSVDAEGTDTQYF.

V and J are TRBV19 and TRBJ2-1, with 12 positions matching TRBD1. Germline V gene lookup returns CDR1 LNHDA and CDR2 SQIVND (reference sequence). The CDR3 consists of 15 residues. J was trimmed by 10 bases and V by 3 bases; bases with no gene match: 7. This CDR3 is CASSIPGQGAWEQFF. For the CDR3, the DNA is TGTGCCAGTAGTATTCCGGGACAGGGGGCGTGGGAGCAGTTCTTC.

The chain carries TRBV7-9 and TRBJ2-7, with D unclear. The CDR3 sequence is 13 residues long. Trimming took off 1 base at V and 7 bases at J, with 11 bases between the two ends. Per the germline V gene, CDR1 is SEHNR and CDR2 is FQNEAQ (reference sequence). The CDR3 DNA reads as TGTGCCAGCAGCTTAGTGTTAGAGGATGAGCAGTACTTC. This encodes CASSLVLEDEQYF.

The chain employs TRBV28 and TRBJ2-7; D might be TRBD1 (6 bases). Germline CDR1 is MDHEN and CDR2 is SYDVKM. V lost 7 bases to trimming and J lost 5 bases, with 18 bases between them. The CDR3 contains 14 residues. CDR3 loop: CASTLAGVYHEQYF. For the CDR3, the DNA is TGTGCCAGCACCCTTGCAGGGGTATACCACGAGCAGTACTTC.

This clone has more than one count but fewer than ten. The V call is TRBV28, the J call TRBJ1-5; a weak D match, TRBD1 (6 bases). V gave up 6 bases and J gave up 5 bases, with 14 bases separating them. The CDR3 is 14 amino acids. The germline V gene encodes CDR1 MDHEN and CDR2 SYDVKM. CDR3 coding DNA: TGTGCCAGCAGACACCCTACAGGGCATCAGCCCCAGCATTTT. Translating gives CASRHPTGHQPQHF.

As regards this clone: This sample includes further DNA sequences coding for the same CDR3. The rearrangement links TRBV4-3 to TRBJ2-7, with 10 bases that match TRBD2. The CDR3 length is 13 residues. J was trimmed by 4 bases and V by 3 bases; bases with no gene match: 0. Looked up from germline, CDR1 is LGHNA and CDR2 is YSLEER. The CDR3 loop reads CASSQGLAYEQYF. The DNA for the CDR3 is TGCGCCAGCAGCCAGGGACTAGCGTACGAGCAGTACTTC.

This rearrangement joins TRBV19 to TRBJ1-4; D is ambiguous. Per germline, CDR1 LNHDA and CDR2 SQIVND (reference sequence). Trimming removed 3 bases at V and 8 bases at J, with 4 bases between. This CDR3 has 11 amino acids. The CDR3 DNA reads as TGTGCCAGTAGTATGGCCGAAAAACTGTTTTTT. It translates to CASSMAEKLFF. The whole variable domain, remainder taken from reference TRBV19 and TRBJ1-4, is DGGITQSPKYLFRKEGQNVTLSCEQNLNHDAMYWYRQDPGQGLRLIYYSQIVNDFQKGDIAEGYSVSREKKESFPLTVTSAQKNPTAFYLCASSMAEKLFFGSGTQLSVL.

The chain combines TRBV2 with TRBJ2-5, with 12 bases fitting TRBD2. The trim removed 4 bases at V and 6 bases at J, leaving 6 bases unmatched. The CDR3 covers 15 residues. CDR1 and CDR2 from the germline V gene are SNHLY and FYNNEI. DNA of the CDR3: TGTGCCAGCAGTGTGACTAGCGGGAGTGGACAGACCCAGTACTTC. As protein: CASSVTSGSGQTQYF. The complete variable domain, with remaining parts taken from reference TRBV2 and TRBJ2-5, reads EPEVTQTPSHQVTQMGQEVILRCVPISNHLYFYWYRQILGQKVEFLVSFYNNEISEKSEIFDDQFSVERPDGSNFTLKIRSTKLEDSAMYFCASSVTSGSGQTQYFGPGTRLLVL.

This clone was recorded only once. The V and J genes are TRBV10-2 and TRBJ2-2; the match to TRBD2 covers 13 bases. This CDR3 region has 17 residues. Unmatched junction bases numbered 10, after V lost 7 bases and J lost 5 bases. Looked up from germline, CDR1 is WSHSY and CDR2 is SAAADI. The CDR3 region has the DNA TGCGCCAGCATCGGACTAGCGGGAGTCTCGGGGACCGGGGAGCTGTTTTTT. Translation gives CASIGLAGVSGTGELFF.

This clone has just a few counts. The V call is TRBV7-2, the J call TRBJ2-5, with TRBD2 identical over 13 bases. CDR3 length equals 16 residues. Per the germline V gene, CDR1 is SGHTA and CDR2 is FQGNSA. V shed 4 bases, J shed 4 bases, and the junction held 6 bases outside the gene matches. The CDR3 DNA reads as TGTGCCAGCAGCTACCTACTAGCGGGAGGGGGAGAGACCCAGTACTTC. Residues: CASSYLLAGGGETQYF.

CDR3 residues: CASSLGQNSNQPQHF. In DNA, the CDR3 is TGTGCCAGCAGCTTAGGCCAGAATAGCAATCAGCCCCAGCATTTT. The chain links TRBV7-8 to TRBJ1-5, with no clear D. Trimming left V 1 base short and J 0 bases short, with 7 bases between. CDR3 length: 15 residues. The germline V gene encodes CDR1 SGHVS and CDR2 FQNEAQ.

The rearrangement uses TRBV30 and TRBJ1-3; D is possibly TRBD1 (6 bases). V lost 2 bases and J 4 bases, leaving 15 bases between the germline ends. In germline, CDR1 is GTSNPN, CDR2 SVGIG (reference sequence). This CDR3 region has 15 residues. In DNA form, the CDR3 reads TGTGCCTGGAGTCCTGGACAGTTATTAGGAAACACCATATATTTT. Amino acid sequence: CAWSPGQLLGNTIYF. The whole variable domain, remainder taken from reference TRBV30 and TRBJ1-3, is SQTIHQWPATLVQPVGSPLSLECTVEGTSNPNLYWYRQAAGRGLQLLFYSVGIGQISSEVPQNLSASRPQDRQFILSSKKLLLSDSGFYLCAWSPGQLLGNTIYFGEGSWLTVV.

This sequence joins TRBV27 and TRBJ1-1; D ambiguous. CDR1 MNHEY and CDR2 SMNVEV come from the germline V gene (reference sequence). The V end was cut by 6 bases, the J end by 1 base, with 9 bases between. The CDR3 runs 13 residues. The CDR3: CASRLRRNTEAFF. The CDR3 bases are TGTGCCAGCAGGCTAAGAAGGAACACTGAAGCTTTCTTT.

This chain links TRBV5-1 with TRBJ2-2; maybe TRBD1 (6 bases). The CDR3 runs to 15 residues. V lost 1 base and J 0 bases, leaving 7 bases between the germline ends. CDR1 and CDR2 (germline): SGHRS, YFSETQ. The CDR3 loop reads CASSLTGTNTGELFF. CDR3 in DNA: TGCGCCAGCAGCTTGACAGGGACGAACACCGGGGAGCTGTTTTTT.